Described below is a single TCR beta chain sequence and its context. Its antigen specificity is not known. The input lacks base qualities; no much larger clone sits a single base away. This sample stems from a study of blood T cell repertoires in COVID-19 (dated by TCRdb to 2019 to 2021). A note on the overall study: Collaborator samples came from the United States, Italy and Spain and covered acute and convalescent phases of COVID-19. The material from the prospective study consisted of cDNA or gDNA derived from T cells, B-cell-depleted T cells, or PBMCs. Deeply sampled blood TCRbeta repertoires from subjects exposed to, actively infected with, or recovered from COVID-19 were included in the dataset. The repertoires were released in a freely available public database meant as a resource for research on the immune response to SARS-CoV-2. The samples were drawn from the first 160 participants of the ongoing ImmuneRACE study and from some 1,300 subjects provided by 6 global collaborators. Sample metadata almost always included a de-identified subject ID, COVID-19 status, age in years and sex. HLA class I and class II types, where available, came from metadata supplied by the sample provider rather than from assay-based typing.

One collaborating source in Seattle enrolled patients during active infection and followed them longitudinally through the course of disease. Each collaborating institution followed its own protocols to collect whole blood in K2EDTA tubes. For TCRbeta analysis, collaborators shipped samples in one of three forms: frozen whole blood, isolated PBMCs, or DNA extracted from either of those sample types. From the cysteine through the phenylalanine, the CDR3 covers 13 amino acids. Just the 39-base CDR3 DNA is kept, in frame starting at base 1. Via the germline V gene, CDR1 is SGHAT and CDR2 FQNNGV. The junction shows trimming of 3 bases on V and 8 bases on J, plus 10 bases between the germline ends. The immunoSEQ Assay, a bias-controlled multiplex PCR, was used to amplify TCRbeta CDR3 regions from genomic DNA. In the paper's pipeline: Nucleated cell counts per sample were estimated from amplification of reference gene primers within the assay. To quantify the absolute abundance of each unique TCRbeta CDR3 rearrangement, sequence reads were collapsed and filtered. For each sample, productive Simpson clonality was calculated as the square root of Simpson's diversity index over productive rearrangements. TCRdb mirrors the immuneACCESS table, restricted to in-frame sequences. Some clones are absent from its copies; in checked studies, under half trace to an unresolved V gene, and the reason for the others is unknown. V and J calls plus clone size are reproduced from that table; the DNA served to infer D and trimming. This sample gives around 150,000 clones in total; about 87% of them show up just once. Of the sample, 10% falls within the top ten clones.

Here is what the overall study found, with its caveats: How much clinical and demographic metadata was included differed by source and by participant, and the metadata was provided uncurated.

The specimen sequenced was peripheral blood. The chain couples TRBV11-2 to TRBJ1-4; D gene: possibly TRBD1, on 5 matching bases. The sequence was collected from an older woman with COVID-19, enrolled during active disease. The CDR3 amino acid sequence is: CASSFTGLEKLFF. The sequenced DNA is TGTGCCAGCAGCTTTACAGGTCTCGAAAAACTGTTTTTT. Outside the CDR3, residues come from the reference TRBV11-2 and TRBJ1-4 proteins, so the full variable domain is: EAGVAQSPRYKIIEKRQSVAFWCNPISGHATLYWYQQILGQGPKLLIQFQNNGVVDDSQLPKDRFSAERLKGVDSTLKIQPAKLEDSAVYLCASSFTGLEKLFFGSGTQLSVL.